Presented here are 16 T cell receptor beta chains from one specimen sequenced in a study of T cell repertoires in cytomegalovirus infection. From the reads, TCRdb called clonotypes with MiXCR, one entry per CDR3 protein. Altogether around 800,000 distinct CDR3 sequences are present, 30% to 35% being singletons, with the ten largest covering about an eighth. Their recognized antigens are unknown. This specimen consisted of cultured CD8+ T cells from PBMCs, obtained from culture after CMV antigen stimulation. These TCRs come from a human donor in good health (CMV status not recorded). Some clones in this sample may be carry-over from other donors' samples.

The count of this clonotype is one. The chain couples TRBV20-1 to TRBJ1-1; D is perhaps TRBD1 (6 bases). This CDR3 region has 16 residues. Germline V gives CDR1 DFQATT, CDR2 SNEGSKA (reference sequence). Trimming removed 6 bases at V and 4 bases at J, with 24 bases between. The CDR3 region has the DNA TGCAGTGCAGGGTTGGGGGGCCCCCTTTGGGGCACTGAAGCTTTCTTT. Its translation is CSAGLGGPLWGTEAFF.

Many counts were recorded for this clonotype. V and J are TRBV7-8 and TRBJ1-4; 8 nucleotides align to TRBD1. The CDR3 contains 19 residues. V was pared by 2 bases and J by 5 bases, with 16 bases of the junction left unmatched. Germline lookup yields CDR1 SGHVS and CDR2 FQNEAQ. The CDR3 spells CASSLKAGTGPTQNEKLFF. CDR3 nucleotides: TGTGCCAGCAGCTTAAAAGCCGGGACAGGACCGACCCAGAATGAAAAACTGTTTTTT.

The table lists this clonotype with many counts. The chain employs TRBV4-1 and TRBJ1-2; a weak D match, TRBD1 (5 bases). Germline V gives CDR1 MGHRA, CDR2 YSYEKL. This CDR3 spans 15 amino acids. The ends were cut back, 4 bases at V and 6 bases at J, with 18 bases in the middle. CDR3: CASSRGIREGDGYTF. In DNA form, the CDR3 reads TGCGCCAGCAGCCGAGGAATAAGGGAAGGGGATGGCTACACCTTC.

A few counts support this clonotype. The V and J genes are TRBV19 and TRBJ1-5; 9 nucleotides line up with TRBD1. The trim removed 5 bases at V and 4 bases at J, leaving 6 bases unmatched. Germline V gene data show CDR1 as LNHDA and CDR2 as SQIVND (reference sequence). The CDR3 has 15 residues. CDR3 nucleotide sequence: TGTGCCAGTAGTGTCGGACAGGGGTGGAATCAGCCCCAGCATTTT. Its protein product is CASSVGQGWNQPQHF.

V is TRBV27 and J is TRBJ2-5; weak D call: TRBD2 (5 bases). Looked up from germline, CDR1 is MNHEY and CDR2 is SMNVEV (reference sequence). V was shortened by 4 bases and J by 5 bases, with 17 bases between the two germline ends. This CDR3 comprises 15 residues. This CDR3 is CASSSTGLVRETQYF. As DNA, the CDR3 is TGTGCCAGCAGTTCCACCGGACTCGTCCGGGAGACCCAGTACTTC.

J is TRBJ1-6 and V is TRBV9, with D hard to call. This CDR3 contains 15 residues. In germline, CDR1 is SGDLS, CDR2 YYNGEE. Trimming removed 3 bases at V and 9 bases at J, with 16 bases between. The CDR3, as DNA: TGTGCCAGCAGCGGAGCAAACTGGCTGAGTTCACCCCTCCACTTT. Protein sequence: CASSGANWLSSPLHF.

The chain is built from TRBV7-9 and TRBJ1-5; D unresolved. Germline lookup yields CDR1 SEHNR and CDR2 FQNEAQ (reference sequence). V lost 2 bases, J lost 0 bases, and 8 bases lay in between. The CDR3 runs 15 residues. The CDR3 DNA reads as TGTGCCAGCAGCTTACACGATAATAGCAATCAGCCCCAGCATTTT. Translation gives CASSLHDNSNQPQHF.

The chain uses TRBV7-9 and TRBJ2-7; TRBD2 is a possible D gene (5 bases). The germline V and J ends were trimmed by 5 bases and 4 bases, with 9 bases remaining between them. Germline assignment: CDR1 SEHNR and CDR2 FQNEAQ (reference sequence). This CDR3 comprises 12 residues. CDR3 protein: CASSTREYEQYF. CDR3 nucleotide sequence: TGTGCCAGCAGCACCCGGGAATACGAGCAGTACTTC.

This clonotype came up a few times. The gene calls are TRBV5-6 and TRBJ2-3; no firm D call. V lost 3 bases, J lost 0 bases, and 11 bases lay in between. Germline V gives CDR1 SGHDT, CDR2 YYEEEE. This CDR3 is built from 15 residues. The CDR3 region is CASSSTYSSTDTQYF. For the CDR3, the DNA is TGTGCCAGCAGCTCGACCTATTCTAGCACAGATACGCAGTATTTT. Full variable domain (outside the CDR3, taken from reference TRBV5-6 and TRBJ2-3): DAGVTQSPTHLIKTRGQQVTLRCSPKSGHDTVSWYQQALGQGPQFIFQYYEEEERQRGNFPDRFSGHQFPNYSSELNVNALLLGDSALYLCASSSTYSSTDTQYFGPGTRLTVL.

The J gene is TRBJ2-2, the V gene TRBV15; D remains ambiguous. Trimming took 0 bases from V and 6 from J, leaving 2 bases between them. CDR1 is LNHNV and CDR2 is YYDKDF in the germline V gene (reference sequence). The CDR3 is 12 amino acids. CDR3: CATSRDPGELFF. The CDR3 bases are TGTGCCACCAGCAGAGATCCCGGGGAGCTGTTTTTT.

This clonotype was counted ten times or more. The V gene is TRBV7-9, the J gene TRBJ1-5; no clear D. The CDR3 is 14 amino acids. Trimming stripped 6 bases from V and 0 bases from J, with 9 bases between. Germline V gene sequence: CDR1 SEHNR, CDR2 FQNEAQ (reference sequence). The CDR3 is CASRPVDSNQPQHF. CDR3 sequence (DNA): TGTGCCAGCAGGCCAGTTGATAGCAATCAGCCCCAGCATTTT.

The chain recombines TRBV27 with TRBJ2-1; 9 bases are shared with TRBD2. The CDR3 is made up of 14 amino acids. CDR1 and CDR2 (germline): MNHEY, SMNVEV (reference sequence). V shed 6 bases, J shed 5 bases, and the junction held 5 bases outside the gene matches. CDR3 region: CASRRGGMHNEQFF. The CDR3 DNA reads as TGTGCCAGCAGGCGGGGGGGGATGCACAATGAGCAGTTCTTC.

The chain employs TRBV6-1 and TRBJ2-5; D gene ambiguous. CDR3 size: 17 residues. Germline V CDR1 and CDR2: MNHNS, SASEGT. Trimming removed 0 bases at V and 2 bases at J, with 16 bases between. CDR3 sequence (DNA): TGTGCCAGCAGTGAAGCGGGATGGGTTCTCTATCAAGAGACCCAGTACTTC. This translates into CASSEAGWVLYQETQYF.

This clonotype occurred many times. The chain couples TRBV12-3 or TRBV12-4 to TRBJ1-2; weak D call: TRBD1 (5 bases). This CDR3 spans 13 amino acids. V lost 6 bases and J 3 bases, leaving 11 bases between the germline ends. The CDR3 DNA reads TGTGCCAGCAGCCCAGGGAACCACTATGGCTACACCTTC. This codes for CASSPGNHYGYTF.

The chain employs TRBV19 and TRBJ1-5; D not certain. The CDR3 extends over 14 amino acids. The V gene lost 7 bases and the J gene lost 5 bases, with 15 bases spanning the gap. Germline lookup yields CDR1 LNHDA and CDR2 SQIVND (reference sequence). The CDR3 region has the DNA TGTGCCAGTATAGGTCCAGGAGTGGATCAGCCCCAGCATTTT. It yields the protein CASIGPGVDQPQHF.

This rearrangement joins TRBV5-1 to TRBJ1-2, with 8 bases lining up with TRBD1. The CDR3 has 14 residues. The V gene's germline CDR1 is SGHRS and CDR2 YFSETQ. Trimming cost V 4 bases and J 2 bases; bases outside gene matches: 4. This CDR3 is CASSTGQGNYGYTF. For the CDR3, the DNA is TGCGCCAGCAGCACCGGACAGGGAAACTATGGCTACACCTTC.